This entry lists 23 T cell receptor beta chains sequenced from one sample in a study of blood T cells in healthy people across ages. PCR was performed a second time for about 7 to 11 cycles using a sample-barcoded 5' primer and a J-beta primer mix. TCRdb re-analysed the 5' RACE reads in MiXCR, keeping a single row per CDR3 protein. The table lists roughly 2 million distinct CDR3 sequences, just under 50% of them singletons. Material for sequencing was blood. The origin of the receptors is a woman between 35 and 50 years old in good health.

The chain joins TRBV10-3 to TRBJ2-6; TRBD2 is a possible D gene (6 bases). Germline CDR1 is ENHRY and CDR2 is SYGVKD. The length of the CDR3 is 15 residues. Trimming removed 5 bases from V and 1 base from J, with 9 bases in between. The DNA for the CDR3 is TGTGCCATCAGTCCCGGGGGTTCTGGGGCCAACGTCCTGACTTTC. This translates into CAISPGGSGANVLTF.

This chain connects TRBV12-3 or TRBV12-4 to TRBJ2-7; D is undetermined. Trimming removed 0 bases at V and 0 bases at J, with 9 bases between. The CDR3 runs to 15 residues. The CDR3 DNA reads as TGTGCCAGCAGTTTAGCGACCTCTAGCTCCTACGAGCAGTACTTC. Its protein product is CASSLATSSSYEQYF.

This clonotype came up once. The chain is built from TRBV5-1 and TRBJ1-6, with D perhaps matching TRBD1 (6 bases). CDR1 is SGHRS, CDR2 YFSETQ, per germline. This CDR3 is 14 amino acids long. V was trimmed by 4 bases and J by 5 bases, leaving 10 bases between them. The CDR3 here is CASSQRQDNSPLHF. CDR3 nucleotides: TGCGCCAGCAGCCAACGACAGGATAATTCACCCCTCCACTTT.

V and J are TRBV11-2 and TRBJ2-7, with 9 positions matching TRBD1. From germline, CDR1 is SGHAT and CDR2 FQNNGV. The CDR3 sequence is 15 residues long. Germline trimming cut 3 bases from V and 4 bases from J; bases unmatched to any gene: 7. CDR3 region: CASSFPGQGTYEQYF. The CDR3 region has the DNA TGTGCCAGCAGCTTCCCGGGACAGGGTACTTACGAGCAGTACTTC. Full variable domain (missing parts from reference TRBV11-2 and TRBJ2-7): EAGVAQSPRYKIIEKRQSVAFWCNPISGHATLYWYQQILGQGPKLLIQFQNNGVVDDSQLPKDRFSAERLKGVDSTLKIQPAKLEDSAVYLCASSFPGQGTYEQYFGPGTRLTVT.

V gene TRBV5-4 combines with J gene TRBJ2-3; unclear D gene. The CDR3 sequence is 13 residues long. Trimming removed 4 bases at V and 8 bases at J, with 14 bases between. The germline gives CDR1 SGHNT, CDR2 YYREEE (reference sequence). CDR3 amino acids: CASSLERFGTQYF. Written as DNA, the CDR3 is TGTGCCAGCAGCCTGGAACGGTTCGGTACGCAGTATTTT.

A few counts support this clonotype. V and J are TRBV27 and TRBJ2-5, with D maybe TRBD1 (5 bases). The J call is in doubt because the DNA end fits TRBJ2-7 better. The V gene's germline CDR1 is MNHEY and CDR2 SMNVEV (reference sequence). The CDR3 sequence is 12 residues long. The CDR3 sequence: CATVRVCDEQYF. The CDR3 DNA sequence: TGTGCCACTGTCAGGGTCTGCGACGAGCAGTACTTC.

This chain links TRBV6-2 or TRBV6-3 with TRBJ2-5, with 8 bases fitting TRBD2. The CDR3 sequence is 15 residues long. CDR1 and CDR2 (germline): MNHEY, SVGEGT. V lost 8 bases to trimming and J lost 2 bases; unmatched junction nucleotides: 10. CDR3 bases: TGTGCCAGCCACCGGGGGGGGATACCGCAAGAGACCCAGTACTTC. Amino acid sequence: CASHRGGIPQETQYF.

The rearrangement uses TRBV7-2 and TRBJ2-7, with D tentatively TRBD1 (6 bases). From germline, CDR1 is SGHTA and CDR2 FQGNSA. The CDR3 runs to 14 residues. Between the trimmed V and J ends, which lost 1 base and 6 bases, there was a span of 13 bases. The CDR3 here is CASSLDWGRFEQYF. Written as DNA, the CDR3 is TGTGCCAGCAGCTTAGATTGGGGGCGCTTCGAGCAGTACTTC.

This sequence joins TRBV12-3 or TRBV12-4 and TRBJ2-7; TRBD2 agrees at 12 bases. This CDR3 spans 16 amino acids. V lost 6 bases to trimming and J lost 0 bases; unmatched junction nucleotides: 6. The DNA of the CDR3 is TGTGCCAGCAGCCGAAAGACTAGCGGGAGCTCCTACGAGCAGTACTTC. Its translation: CASSRKTSGSSYEQYF.

This clonotype turned up a few times. V is TRBV29-1 and J is TRBJ2-5; possible D gene TRBD1, 6 bases. V lost 1 base, J lost 4 bases, and 10 bases lay in between. CDR1 is SQVTM and CDR2 is ANQGSEA in the germline V gene. There are 13 residues in the CDR3. This chain's CDR3 is CSVEGVGGETQYF. CDR3 DNA: TGCAGCGTTGAAGGGGTAGGGGGAGAGACCCAGTACTTC.

The sample holds a few counts of this clonotype. The chain combines TRBV4-2 with TRBJ2-5; TRBD2 matches 7 bases. CDR3 length: 16 residues. Germline loops: CDR1 LGHNA, CDR2 YNFKEQ. Trimming at V came to 0 bases and at J to 3 bases, leaving 7 bases not matched to a gene. The CDR3 DNA reads TGTGCCAGCAGCCAAGAAATAGGGCTAGCGGAAGAGACCCAGTACTTC. Translating gives CASSQEIGLAEETQYF.

V usage is TRBV12-3 or TRBV12-4 and J usage is TRBJ2-3; 7 bases agree with TRBD2. The V and J ends lost 8 bases and 6 bases, in that order; junction bases with no gene match: 8. The CDR3 runs 13 residues. The CDR3 region is CASGTTSVDTQYF. The DNA for the CDR3 is TGTGCCAGCGGGACTACCTCGGTTGATACGCAGTATTTT.

The CDR3 sequence: CASSQELRGRTGIVGEQFF. CDR3 nucleotide sequence: TGCGCCAGCAGCCAAGAATTAAGGGGAAGGACAGGGATAGTCGGTGAGCAGTTCTTC. This rearrangement joins TRBV4-3 to TRBJ2-1, with 8 bases lining up with TRBD1. V dropped 0 bases and J dropped 9; count of bases not matched to a gene: 19. The CDR3 covers 19 residues. Germline V gene lookup returns CDR1 LGHNA and CDR2 YSLEER.

The chain couples TRBV7-2 to TRBJ2-4; D not certain. The CDR3 covers 16 residues. Germline loops: CDR1 SGHTA, CDR2 FQGNSA. Trimming removed 1 base from V and 7 bases from J, with 17 bases in between. In DNA, the CDR3 is TGTGCCAGCAGCTTAGAAGTTGCGTATAGCAGGAACATTCAGTACTTC. As protein: CASSLEVAYSRNIQYF.

V usage is TRBV21-1 and J usage is TRBJ2-2. TRBV21-1 is termed a pseudogene. CDR3 length: 13 amino acids. CDR3 loop: CASSKVDTGELFF. DNA of the CDR3: TGTGCCAGCAGCAAAGTCGACACCGGGGAGCTGTTTTTT.

The V and J genes are TRBV4-3 and TRBJ2-5; no reliable D call. CDR1 LGHNA and CDR2 YSLEER come from the germline V gene. The CDR3 has 13 residues. The ends were cut back, 2 bases at V and 11 bases at J, with 15 bases in the middle. The CDR3: CASSQLSVNEQYF. The CDR3 DNA reads TGCGCCAGCAGCCAACTTTCAGTCAATGAGCAGTACTTC.

This chain uses TRBV5-6 with TRBJ2-5, with D unclear. CDR1 and CDR2 (germline): SGHDT, YYEEEE. V lost 0 bases and J 5 bases, leaving 8 bases between the germline ends. There are 13 residues in the CDR3. CDR3 amino acids: CASSLEPIETQYF. DNA for the CDR3: TGTGCCAGCAGCTTGGAACCCATTGAGACCCAGTACTTC.

This clonotype was recorded only once. The CDR3 nucleotides are TGTGCCAGCAGACAATTCGGCGCCAGCTCCTACAATGAGCAGTTCTTC. Its translation: CASRQFGASSYNEQFF. V gene TRBV7-9 combines with J gene TRBJ2-1; D ambiguous. Trimming pared 6 bases from V and 0 bases from J, leaving 15 bases between. From germline, CDR1 is SEHNR and CDR2 FQNEAQ (reference sequence). The CDR3 totals 16 residues.

The CDR3 DNA reads TGTGCCAGCAGCCCTGACGGCCCCGGGGGACCGGAGCCCCAGCATTTT. This encodes CASSPDGPGGPEPQHF. This chain uses TRBV4-2 with TRBJ1-5, with a weak D call TRBD1 (5 bases). CDR1 is LGHNA, CDR2 YNFKEQ, per germline. V was clipped by 4 bases and J by 8 bases, with 21 bases between them. The CDR3 loop spans 16 amino acids.

The chain has TRBV27 and TRBJ1-2; 7 bases fit TRBD1. The CDR3 is 14 amino acids. V was clipped by 5 bases and J by 8 bases; unmatched bases: 11. The germline gives CDR1 MNHEY, CDR2 SMNVEV (reference sequence). The CDR3 DNA is TGTGCCAGCAGTCGGGGGACAGCCCATAGAGGCTACACCTTC. Its protein product is CASSRGTAHRGYTF.

Note on this clonotype: A single base separates this from a much larger clone, so it may be a read error. V is TRBV6-5 and J is TRBJ2-4, with D unclear. The DNA matches TRBJ2-7 better at its end, which makes the J call doubtful. CDR1 is MNHEY and CDR2 is SVGAGI in the germline V gene. The CDR3 has 13 amino acids. The CDR3 sequence is CASSYGKNCEQYF. CDR3 sequence (DNA): TGTGCCAGCAGTTACGGGAAGAACTGCGAGCAGTACTTC.

The rearrangement joins TRBV28 to TRBJ2-7, with 9 bases that match TRBD1. Germline V gene lookup returns CDR1 MDHEN and CDR2 SYDVKM. The CDR3 sequence is 15 residues long. Unmatched junction bases numbered 7, after V lost 5 bases and J lost 2 bases. The CDR3 spells CASSSPRQGAYEQYF. The CDR3 nucleotides read TGTGCCAGCAGTAGTCCCAGACAGGGGGCCTACGAGCAGTACTTC.

This chain connects TRBV11-1 to TRBJ2-2; D gene uncertain. Germline CDR1 reads SGHAT; CDR2 reads FQDESV (reference sequence). V was shortened by 3 bases and J by 3 bases, with 8 bases between the two germline ends. This CDR3 region has 14 residues. DNA for the CDR3: TGTGCCAGCAGCTTTCGAGGTCACACCGGGGAGCTGTTTTTT. Protein: CASSFRGHTGELFF.